This T cell receptor beta chain appears in the sequencing data of a study of T cell changes during pregnancy in multiple sclerosis. The assay was immunoSEQ multiplex PCR, and TCRdb's table has in-frame clones only and misses some. Of about 32,000 clones in the sample, roughly 90% were seen once. V lost 6 bases to trimming and J lost 6 bases, with 18 bases between them. This CDR3 contains 14 residues. From germline, CDR1 is SQVTM and CDR2 ANQGSEA. The sample was CD8+ T cells from peripheral blood mononuclear cells, taken in the first trimester of pregnancy. The chain uses TRBV29-1 and TRBJ2-1; D might be TRBD1 (6 bases). The sequence was obtained from a female donor with multiple sclerosis, enrolled in a pregnancy study. This CDR3 is CSVPRGTGFNEQFF. The CDR3, as DNA: TGCAGCGTCCCCAGGGGAACGGGTTTCAATGAGCAGTTCTTC.